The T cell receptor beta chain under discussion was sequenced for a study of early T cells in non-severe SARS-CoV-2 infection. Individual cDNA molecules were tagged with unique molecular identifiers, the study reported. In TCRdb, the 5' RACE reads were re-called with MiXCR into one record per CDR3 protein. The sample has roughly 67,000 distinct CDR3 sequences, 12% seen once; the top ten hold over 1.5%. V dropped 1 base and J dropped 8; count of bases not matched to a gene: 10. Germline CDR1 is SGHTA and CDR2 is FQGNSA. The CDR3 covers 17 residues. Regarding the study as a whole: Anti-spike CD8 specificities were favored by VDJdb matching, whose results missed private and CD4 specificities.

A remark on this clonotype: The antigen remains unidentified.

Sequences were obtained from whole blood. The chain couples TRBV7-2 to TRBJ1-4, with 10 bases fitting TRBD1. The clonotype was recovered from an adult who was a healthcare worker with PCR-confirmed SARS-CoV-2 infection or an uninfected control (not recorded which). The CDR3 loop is CASSLDRDRGWKEKLFF. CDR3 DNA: TGTGCCAGCAGCTTAGACCGGGACAGGGGCTGGAAAGAAAAACTGTTTTTT.